This entry is about one T cell receptor (beta chain). This CDR3 has 14 amino acids. The germline V gene encodes CDR1 LNHDA and CDR2 SQIVND (reference sequence). V was pared by 3 bases and J by 1 base, with 10 bases between. Enrollees, about 18 to 95 years old, lived in roughly 24 US areas. The sample comes from a study of blood T cell repertoires in COVID-19. Overall study: Samples of COVID-19 (acute and convalescent) were obtained from the United States, Italy and Spain.

The data were produced by immunoSEQ multiplex PCR, yet TCRdb's version contains in-frame clones alone and is incomplete. Here the sample spans about 130,000 clones, 83% being singletons. This chain connects TRBV19 to TRBJ2-7, with D possibly matching TRBD1 (7 bases). Sequencing used PBMCs or T cells enriched from blood (not recorded which). The origin of this receptor is a man aged 30-40 years who had recovered from COVID-19. CDR3 sequence reads: CASSIGGQSYEQYF. DNA for the CDR3: TGTGCCAGTAGTATCGGGGGACAGTCCTACGAGCAGTACTTC. The full variable domain, its missing parts supplied by reference TRBV19 and TRBJ2-7, is DGGITQSPKYLFRKEGQNVTLSCEQNLNHDAMYWYRQDPGQGLRLIYYSQIVNDFQKGDIAEGYSVSREKKESFPLTVTSAQKNPTAFYLCASSIGGQSYEQYFGPGTRLTVT.